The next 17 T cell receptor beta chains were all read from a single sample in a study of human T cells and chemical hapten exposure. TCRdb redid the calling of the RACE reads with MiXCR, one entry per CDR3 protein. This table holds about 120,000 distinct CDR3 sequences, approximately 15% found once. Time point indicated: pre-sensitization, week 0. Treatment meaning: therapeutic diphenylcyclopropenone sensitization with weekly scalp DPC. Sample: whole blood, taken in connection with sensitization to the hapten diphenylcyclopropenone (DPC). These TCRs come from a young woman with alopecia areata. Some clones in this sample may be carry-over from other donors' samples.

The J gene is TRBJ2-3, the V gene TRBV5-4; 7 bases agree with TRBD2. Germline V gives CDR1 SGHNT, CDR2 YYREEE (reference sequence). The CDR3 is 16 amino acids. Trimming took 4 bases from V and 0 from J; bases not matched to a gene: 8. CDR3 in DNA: TGTGCCAGCAGCGGAGGAGCGGGGCCTAGCACAGATACGCAGTATTTT. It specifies CASSGGAGPSTDTQYF.

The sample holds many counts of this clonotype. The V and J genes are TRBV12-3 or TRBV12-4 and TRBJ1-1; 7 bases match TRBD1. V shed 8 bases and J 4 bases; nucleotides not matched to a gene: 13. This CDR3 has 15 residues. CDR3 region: CASGKHRGVRTEAFF. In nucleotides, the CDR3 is TGTGCCAGCGGAAAGCACAGGGGCGTTCGCACTGAAGCTTTCTTT.

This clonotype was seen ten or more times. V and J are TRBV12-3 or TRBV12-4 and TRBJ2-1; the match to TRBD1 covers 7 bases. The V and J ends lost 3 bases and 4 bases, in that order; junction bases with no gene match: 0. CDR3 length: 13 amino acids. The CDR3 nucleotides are TGTGCCAGCAGTTTGACAGGGTACAATGAGCAGTTCTTC. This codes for CASSLTGYNEQFF.

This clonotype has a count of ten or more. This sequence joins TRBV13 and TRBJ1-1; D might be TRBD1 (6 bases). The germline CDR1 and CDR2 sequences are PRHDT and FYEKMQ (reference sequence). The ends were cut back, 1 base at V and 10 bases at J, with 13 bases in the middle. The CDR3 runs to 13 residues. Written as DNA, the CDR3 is TGTGCCAGCAGCTTAGTCGGGGGGCTAGGAGCTTTCTTT. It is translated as CASSLVGGLGAFF.

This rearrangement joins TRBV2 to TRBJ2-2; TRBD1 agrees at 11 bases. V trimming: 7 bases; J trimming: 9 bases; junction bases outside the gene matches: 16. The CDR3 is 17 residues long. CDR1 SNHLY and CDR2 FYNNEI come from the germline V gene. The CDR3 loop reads CASKITGTGGSTRELFF. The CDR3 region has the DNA TGTGCCAGCAAGATCACCGGGACAGGGGGTTCTACCAGGGAGCTGTTTTTT.

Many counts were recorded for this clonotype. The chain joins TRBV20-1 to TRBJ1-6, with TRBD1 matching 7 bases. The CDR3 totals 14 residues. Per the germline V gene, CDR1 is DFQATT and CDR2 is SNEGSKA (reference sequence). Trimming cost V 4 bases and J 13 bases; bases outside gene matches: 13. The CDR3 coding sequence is TGCAGTGCTATCACCCGGGACAGCCCTAAGCCCCTCCACTTT. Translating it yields CSAITRDSPKPLHF.

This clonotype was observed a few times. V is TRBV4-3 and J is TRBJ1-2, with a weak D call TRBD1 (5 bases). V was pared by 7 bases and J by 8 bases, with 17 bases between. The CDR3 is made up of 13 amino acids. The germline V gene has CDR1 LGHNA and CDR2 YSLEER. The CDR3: CASTPRQGEGYTF. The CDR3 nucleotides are TGCGCCAGCACCCCACGGCAGGGAGAAGGCTACACCTTC.

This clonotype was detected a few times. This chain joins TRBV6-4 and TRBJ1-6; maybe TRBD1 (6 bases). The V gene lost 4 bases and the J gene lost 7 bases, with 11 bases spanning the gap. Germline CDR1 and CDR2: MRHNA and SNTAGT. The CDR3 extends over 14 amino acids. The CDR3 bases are TGTGCCAGCAGTGCGTTAGGGGGGAATTCACCCCTCCACTTT. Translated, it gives CASSALGGNSPLHF.

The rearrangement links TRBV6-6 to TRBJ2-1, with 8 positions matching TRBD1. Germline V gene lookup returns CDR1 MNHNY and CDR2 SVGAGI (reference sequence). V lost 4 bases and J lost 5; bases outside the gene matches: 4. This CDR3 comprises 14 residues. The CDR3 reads CASSWGDRNNEQFF. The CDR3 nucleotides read TGTGCCAGCAGTTGGGGGGACAGGAACAATGAGCAGTTCTTC.

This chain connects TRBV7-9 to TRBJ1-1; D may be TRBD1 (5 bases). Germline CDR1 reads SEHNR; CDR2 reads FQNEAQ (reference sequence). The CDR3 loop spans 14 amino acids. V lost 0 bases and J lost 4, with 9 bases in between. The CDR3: CASSLAGVGTEAFF. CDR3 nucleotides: TGTGCCAGCAGCTTAGCAGGGGTCGGCACTGAAGCTTTCTTT.

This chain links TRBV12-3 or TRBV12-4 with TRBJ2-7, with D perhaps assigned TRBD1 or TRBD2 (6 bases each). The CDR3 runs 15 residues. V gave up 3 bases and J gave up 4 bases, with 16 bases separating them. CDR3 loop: CASSFRGEGGYEQYF. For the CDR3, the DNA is TGTGCCAGCAGTTTCCGCGGGGAAGGGGGGTACGAGCAGTACTTC.

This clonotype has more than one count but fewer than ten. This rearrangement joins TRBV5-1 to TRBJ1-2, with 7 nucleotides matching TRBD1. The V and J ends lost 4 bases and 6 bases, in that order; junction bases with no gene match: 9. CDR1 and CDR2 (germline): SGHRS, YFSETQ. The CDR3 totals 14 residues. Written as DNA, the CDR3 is TGCGCCAGCAGCCCCAGGGGGGGCCTGGATGGCTACACCTTC. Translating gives CASSPRGGLDGYTF.

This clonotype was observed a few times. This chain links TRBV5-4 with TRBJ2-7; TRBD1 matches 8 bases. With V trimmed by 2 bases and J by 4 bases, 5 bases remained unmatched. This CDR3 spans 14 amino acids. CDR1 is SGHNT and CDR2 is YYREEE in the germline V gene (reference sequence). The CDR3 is CASSLSGGRYEQYF. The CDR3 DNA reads TGTGCCAGCAGCTTATCAGGGGGCAGGTACGAGCAGTACTTC.

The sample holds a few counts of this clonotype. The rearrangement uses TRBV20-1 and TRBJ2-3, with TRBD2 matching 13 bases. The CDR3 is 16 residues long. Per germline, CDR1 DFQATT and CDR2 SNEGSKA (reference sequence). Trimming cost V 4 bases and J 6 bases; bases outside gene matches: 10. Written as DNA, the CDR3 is TGCAGTGCTACCGAACCGACTAGCGGGGGGCCTGATACGCAGTATTTT. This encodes CSATEPTSGGPDTQYF.

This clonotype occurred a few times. DNA of the CDR3: TGCGCCAGCAGCCAAGACTCACAGGGGGGCGATTTTAATGAAAAACTGTTTTTT. It codes for CASSQDSQGGDFNEKLFF. The chain carries TRBV4-3 and TRBJ1-4; TRBD1 matches 8 bases. This CDR3 spans 18 amino acids. With V trimmed by 0 bases and J by 4 bases, 10 bases remained unmatched. Per the germline V gene, CDR1 is LGHNA and CDR2 is YSLEER.

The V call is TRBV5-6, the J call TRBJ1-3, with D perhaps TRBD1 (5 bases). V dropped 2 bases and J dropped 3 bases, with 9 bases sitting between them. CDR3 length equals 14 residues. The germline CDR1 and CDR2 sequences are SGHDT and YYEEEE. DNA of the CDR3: TGTGCCAGCAGCTTCGGGACTCTTGGAAACACCATATATTTT. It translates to CASSFGTLGNTIYF.

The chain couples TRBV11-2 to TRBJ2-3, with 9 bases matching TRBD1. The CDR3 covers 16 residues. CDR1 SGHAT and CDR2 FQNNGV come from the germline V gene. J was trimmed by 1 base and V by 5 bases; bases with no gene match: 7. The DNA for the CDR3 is TGTGCCAGCAGCCTCGGGACAGGGTGGGGCACAGATACGCAGTATTTT. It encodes CASSLGTGWGTDTQYF.